This T cell receptor beta chain came from a study of cytomegalovirus exposure and HLA in healthy donors. On this clone: Other DNA sequences from this sample encode an identical CDR3 as well.

The PCR employed 60 Vbeta primers together with 13 Jbeta primers. The repertoire was sequenced with immunoSEQ multiplex PCR; TCRdb's copy has only in-frame clones and lacks some. The sample has 40,000 to 65,000 clones, and its top ten clones hold roughly 25%. This receptor was obtained from a man in his forties in good health and CMV-seropositive. The sequenced sample was PBMCs.

This CDR3 is CASSLAGGRDTQYF. The CDR3 nucleotides read TGCGCCAGCAGCTTGGCCGGGGGGCGAGATACGCAGTATTTT. This chain links TRBV5-1 with TRBJ2-3; tentative D call: TRBD2 (7 bases). The CDR3 has 14 residues. Germline CDR1 is SGHRS and CDR2 is YFSETQ. The ends were cut back, 0 bases at V and 5 bases at J, with 10 bases in the middle.